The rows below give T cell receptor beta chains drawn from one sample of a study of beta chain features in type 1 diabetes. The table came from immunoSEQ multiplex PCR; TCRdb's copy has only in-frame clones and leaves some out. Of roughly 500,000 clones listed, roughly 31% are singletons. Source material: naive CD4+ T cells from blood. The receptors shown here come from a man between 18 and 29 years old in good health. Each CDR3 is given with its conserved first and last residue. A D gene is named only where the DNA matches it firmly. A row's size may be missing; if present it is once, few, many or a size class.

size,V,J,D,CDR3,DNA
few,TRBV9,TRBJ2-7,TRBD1,CASSPGTGYSYEQYF,TGTGCCAGCAGCCCCGGGACAGGGTACTCCTACGAGCAGTACTTC
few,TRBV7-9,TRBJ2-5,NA,CASSSRLVPEETQYF,TGTGCCAGCAGCTCCCGCCTGGTACCAGAAGAGACCCAGTACTTC
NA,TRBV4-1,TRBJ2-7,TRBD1,CASSWTGGENYEQYF,TGCGCCAGCAGCTGGACAGGGGGCGAAAACTACGAGCAGTACTTC
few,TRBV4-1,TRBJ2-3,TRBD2,CASSQAGGVADTQYF,TGCGCCAGCAGCCAAGCGGGAGGAGTAGCAGATACGCAGTATTTT
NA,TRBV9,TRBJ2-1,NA,CASSVGPTLTGYNEQFF,TGTGCCAGCAGCGTAGGTCCCACTCTCACTGGATACAATGAGCAGTTCTTC
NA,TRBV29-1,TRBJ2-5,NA,CSAPRGTEETQYF,TGCAGCGCCCCGCGAGGGACGGAAGAGACCCAGTACTTC
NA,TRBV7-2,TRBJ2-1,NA,CASNPTVGSYNEQFF,TGTGCCAGCAATCCTACAGTGGGCTCCTACAATGAGCAGTTCTTC
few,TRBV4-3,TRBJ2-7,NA,CASSQARHSSYEQYF,TGCGCCAGCAGCCAAGCCCGGCACTCCTCCTACGAGCAGTACTTC
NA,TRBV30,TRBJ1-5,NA,CAWSAGVYSNQPQHF,TGTGCCTGGAGTGCGGGGGTCTATAGCAATCAGCCCCAGCATTTT
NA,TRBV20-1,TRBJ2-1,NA,CSAGDFNEQFF,TGCAGTGCGGGGGACTTCAATGAGCAGTTCTTC
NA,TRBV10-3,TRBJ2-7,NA,CAISPDYEQYF,TGTGCCATCAGTCCAGACTACGAGCAGTACTTC
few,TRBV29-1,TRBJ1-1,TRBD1,CSAATGDAEAFF,TGCAGCGCCGCGACAGGGGACGCTGAAGCTTTCTTT
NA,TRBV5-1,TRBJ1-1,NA,CASSLAWGTEAFF,TGCGCCAGCAGCTTGGCCTGGGGCACTGAAGCTTTCTTT
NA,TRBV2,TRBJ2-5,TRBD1,CASSAGQGQTQYF,TGTGCCAGCAGCGCGGGACAGGGACAGACCCAGTACTTC
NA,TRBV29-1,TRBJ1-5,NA,CSVGQNQPQHF,TGCAGCGTTGGACAGAATCAGCCCCAGCATTTT
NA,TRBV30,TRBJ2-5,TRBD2,CAWSSGRAGVFETQYF,TGTGCCTGGAGTAGCGGGAGGGCCGGGGTGTTCGAGACCCAGTACTTC
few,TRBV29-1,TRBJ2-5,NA,CSVDPAAGETQYF,TGCAGCGTTGATCCAGCGGCCGGGGAGACCCAGTACTTC
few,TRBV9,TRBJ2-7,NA,CASSPDSLPYEQYF,TGTGCCAGCAGCCCGGACAGTCTCCCCTACGAGCAGTACTTC
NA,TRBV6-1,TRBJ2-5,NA,CASSGAVGETQYF,TGTGCCAGCAGTGGAGCAGTGGGGGAGACCCAGTACTTC
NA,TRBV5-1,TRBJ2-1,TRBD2,CASSLDAGGYNEQFF,TGCGCCAGCAGCTTGGATGCGGGAGGGTACAATGAGCAGTTCTTC
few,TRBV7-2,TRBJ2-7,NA,CASNTFGYEQYF,TGTGCCAGCAACACTTTTGGGTACGAGCAGTACTTC
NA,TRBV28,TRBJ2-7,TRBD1,CASHDPGGASNEQYF,TGTGCCAGCCACGACCCAGGGGGCGCTTCCAACGAGCAGTACTTC
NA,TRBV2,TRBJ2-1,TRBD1,CASSAQGAYNEQFF,TGTGCCAGCAGCGCACAGGGGGCGTACAATGAGCAGTTCTTC
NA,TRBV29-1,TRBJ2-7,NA,CSVALEAYEQYF,TGCAGCGTTGCACTGGAGGCCTACGAGCAGTACTTC
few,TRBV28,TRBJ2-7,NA,CASRKGISYEQYF,TGTGCCAGCCGAAAGGGGATCTCCTACGAGCAGTACTTC
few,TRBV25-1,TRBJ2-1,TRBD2,CASSEYGGRAENNEQFF,TGTGCCAGCAGTGAATATGGTGGGAGGGCCGAAAACAATGAGCAGTTCTTC
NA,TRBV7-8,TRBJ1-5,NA,CASSHYTGIRQPQHF,TGTGCCAGCAGCCACTATACAGGGATCAGACAGCCCCAGCATTTT
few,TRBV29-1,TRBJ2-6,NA,CSVGSGANVLTF,TGCAGCGTCGGCTCTGGGGCCAACGTCCTGACTTTC
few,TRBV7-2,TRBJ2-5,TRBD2,CASTSWSSGRKTQYF,TGTGCCAGCACCTCTTGGAGTAGCGGGAGGAAGACCCAGTACTTC
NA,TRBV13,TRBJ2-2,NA,CASSLVGARGTGELFF,TGTGCCAGCAGCTTAGTCGGGGCGCGGGGCACCGGGGAGCTGTTTTTT
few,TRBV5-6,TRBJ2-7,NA,CASSADLTDRSYEQYF,TGTGCCAGCAGCGCGGACCTGACAGATCGCTCCTACGAGCAGTACTTC
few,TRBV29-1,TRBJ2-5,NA,CSVIARVETQYF,TGCAGCGTTATCGCCAGGGTAGAGACCCAGTACTTC
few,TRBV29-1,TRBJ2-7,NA,CSVVGLPSSSEQYF,TGCAGCGTTGTGGGCTTACCCTCATCTTCCGAGCAGTACTTC
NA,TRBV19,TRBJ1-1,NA,CASSNIRLGTAAEAFF,TGTGCCAGTAGTAATATTAGATTAGGTACTGCGGCTGAAGCTTTCTTT
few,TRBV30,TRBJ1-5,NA,CAWSPGAKGNQPQHF,TGTGCCTGGAGTCCGGGGGCGAAAGGGAATCAGCCCCAGCATTTT
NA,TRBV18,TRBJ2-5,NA,CASSPVRAILETQYF,TGTGCCAGCTCACCGGTCCGGGCCATTCTAGAGACCCAGTACTTC
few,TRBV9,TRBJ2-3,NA,CASSPPGFGPTDTQYF,TGTGCCAGCAGCCCCCCCGGTTTTGGTCCGACAGATACGCAGTATTTT
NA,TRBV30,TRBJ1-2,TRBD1,CAWSAGTGVYGYTF,TGTGCCTGGAGTGCCGGGACAGGGGTATATGGCTACACCTTC
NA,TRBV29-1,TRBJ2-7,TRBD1,CSVGGQAGQGYF,TGCAGCGTTGGTGGGCAGGCGGGACAGGGGTACTTC
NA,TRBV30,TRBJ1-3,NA,CARGAGNTIYF,TGTGCCCGTGGGGCTGGAAACACCATATATTTT
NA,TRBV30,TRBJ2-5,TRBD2,CAWRAASGRRETQYF,TGTGCCTGGAGAGCGGCTAGCGGGAGGAGGGAGACCCAGTACTTC
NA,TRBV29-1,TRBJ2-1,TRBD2,CSARVAGASSYNEQFF,TGCAGCGCTAGGGTCGCGGGAGCGAGCTCCTACAATGAGCAGTTCTTC
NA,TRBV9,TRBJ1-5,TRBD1,CASSYGTDNQPQHF,TGTGCCAGCAGCTACGGGACAGACAATCAGCCCCAGCATTTT
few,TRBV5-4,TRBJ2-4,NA,CASSFGPQVENIQYF,TGTGCCAGCAGCTTTGGGCCCCAAGTGGAAAACATTCAGTACTTC
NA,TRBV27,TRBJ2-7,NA,CASSLRAAGLYEQYF,TGTGCCAGCAGTTTAAGAGCGGCGGGATTGTACGAGCAGTACTTC
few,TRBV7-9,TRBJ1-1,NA,CASSLRMNTEAFF,TGTGCCAGCAGCCTCAGGATGAACACTGAAGCTTTCTTT
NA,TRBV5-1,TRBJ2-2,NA,CASSVDPAGELFF,TGCGCCAGCAGTGTTGACCCGGCGGGGGAGCTGTTTTTT
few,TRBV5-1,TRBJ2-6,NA,CASSLFPQTGANVLTF,TGCGCCAGCAGCTTGTTCCCCCAGACTGGGGCCAACGTCCTGACTTTC
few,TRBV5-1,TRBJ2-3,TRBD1,CASSLADRVTDTQYF,TGCGCCAGCAGCTTGGCGGACAGGGTCACAGATACGCAGTATTTT
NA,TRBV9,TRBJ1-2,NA,CASSVQTLSRGYTF,TGTGCCAGCAGCGTCCAGACCCTGTCAAGGGGCTACACCTTC
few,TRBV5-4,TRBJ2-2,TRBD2,CASSPHRGLADPTGELFF,TGTGCCAGCAGCCCCCACCGGGGACTAGCGGACCCTACCGGGGAGCTGTTTTTT
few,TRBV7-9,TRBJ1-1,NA,CASNLAGVNTEAFF,TGTGCCAGCAACCTAGCTGGGGTGAACACTGAAGCTTTCTTT
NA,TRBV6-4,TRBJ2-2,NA,CASSFAGELFF,TGTGCCAGCAGTTTTGCCGGGGAGCTGTTTTTT
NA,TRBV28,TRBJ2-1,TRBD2,CASSETSGSYNEQFF,TGTGCCAGCAGTGAAACTAGCGGATCCTACAATGAGCAGTTCTTC